A selection of T cell receptor beta chains follows, all from one sample in a study of T cell clusters in autoimmune cytopenias. TCRdb re-called the multiplex PCR reads, yielding one record per CDR3 amino acid sequence without DNA. The listing records under 7,500 distinct CDR3 sequences. What was sequenced was peripheral blood. The receptors here all came from a human donor with an autoimmune cytopenia or autoimmune hepatitis (not recorded which). Both conserved end residues are part of each CDR3. Only some rows state a clone size, as once, few, many or a class for expanded clones.

TRBJ1-1 TRBV20-1 NA CSARDRGPVTEAFF
TRBJ1-2 TRBV6-5 medium-sized CASSHPYGYTF
TRBJ2-2 TRBV6-5 medium-sized CASRGGRPGELFF
TRBJ1-5 TRBV19 NA CASETEYSNQPQHF
TRBJ2-1 TRBV12-3/TRBV12-4 NA CASSLTPPGEQFF
TRBJ1-6 TRBV30 NA CAWTTDYNSPLHF
TRBJ2-7 TRBV5-6 NA CASSVPTGTGGEYF
TRBJ1-6 TRBV6-2/TRBV6-3 NA CASSAGLGGSPLHF
TRBJ1-1 TRBV11-1 NA CASRVTGGTEAFF
TRBJ2-7 TRBV5-6 NA CASSLARFRTREQYF
TRBJ2-3 TRBV5-4 NA CASSSPEGLGFTDTQYF
TRBJ2-7 TRBV6-6 NA CASSDWNSYEQYF
TRBJ2-6 TRBV10-3 NA CAISESGDGRSGANVLTF
TRBJ2-3 TRBV6-5 NA CASSYRARGTTDTQYF
TRBJ2-1 TRBV12-3/TRBV12-4 NA CASSLGGYEQFF
TRBJ1-5 TRBV6-5 NA CASSVLDRDNQPQHF
TRBJ1-2 TRBV29-1 medium-sized CSAGQDFYGYTF
TRBJ2-3 TRBV14 NA CASSQELPPADTQYF
TRBJ1-1 TRBV19 NA CASRNKGVTEAFF
TRBJ1-1 TRBV13 NA CASSYGPDEAFF
TRBJ2-1 TRBV27 NA CASRVGGSNEQFF
TRBJ2-7 TRBV29-1 medium-sized CSVEDPQSTKSYEQYF
TRBJ2-3 TRBV5-6 NA CASSQVPWGQGIDTQYF
TRBJ1-2 TRBV27 NA CASRRGGEIHGYTF
TRBJ2-3 TRBV5-6 NA CASSLLAGADTQYF
TRBJ2-2 TRBV6-5 NA CASRTVAGGPNTGELFF
TRBJ2-1 TRBV6-2/TRBV6-3 NA CARSYNVETPQFF
TRBJ2-3 TRBV5-1 NA CASSLPSGATDTQYF
TRBJ2-3 TRBV7-9 NA CASSTGQGTGTDTQYF
TRBJ1-5 TRBV7-9 NA CASSLGSYHPQHF
TRBJ2-3 TRBV19 medium-sized CASSIGLAGQDTQYF
TRBJ2-2 TRBV20-1 NA CSARAGTTTGELFF
TRBJ2-1 TRBV12-3/TRBV12-4 NA CASTKDRGAFEQFF
TRBJ2-7 TRBV6-5 medium-sized CASRGVAWYEQYF
TRBJ2-7 TRBV5-6 NA CASSFRVPPYEQYF
TRBJ1-2 TRBV20-1 NA CSARGQFNYGYTF
TRBJ1-1 TRBV6-5 NA CASTTRAGPGTEAFF
TRBJ1-5 TRBV12-3/TRBV12-4 NA CASSLHNQPQHF
TRBJ2-2 TRBV30 medium-sized CAWSVLVRKAGELFF
TRBJ2-1 TRBV6-1 NA CASSELGTRDYNEQFF
TRBJ2-1 TRBV6-5 NA CASSYGDEQFF
TRBJ2-7 TRBV7-2 NA CASSPQTGLDEQYF
TRBJ1-2 TRBV11-1 medium-sized CASSSQGYGYTF
TRBJ1-3 TRBV10-3 NA CAISERGNTYSGNTIYF
TRBJ1-3 TRBV6-6 NA CASSYSQGGGNTIYF
TRBJ1-1 TRBV6-1 NA CASSRRGDTEAFF
TRBJ2-7 TRBV30 NA CAWTRGATYEQYF
TRBJ2-1 TRBV6-5 medium-sized CASSYHATGRNEQFF
TRBJ1-2 TRBV10-2 NA CASSEWGGRGGYTF
TRBJ2-7 TRBV6-5 NA CASSTTSGGPYEQYF
TRBJ2-1 TRBV19 medium-sized CASSQRPLGYEQFF
TRBJ2-7 TRBV6-1 NA CASSEARVSYEQYF